This T cell receptor (beta chain) was identified during a study of beta chain features in type 1 diabetes. The entirety of the isolated RNA underwent reverse transcription, so expressed TCRB transcripts were sequenced. Assay: immunoSEQ multiplex PCR; the TCRdb copy retains only in-frame clones and omits some. The data hold 300,000 to 450,000 clones, with about 19% observed a single time. A note on this clone: Its specificity is not known.

Findings and caveats of the study: A greater similarity of naive, central memory and Treg TCRB repertoires was seen among patients than among healthy donors.

Input material: naive CD4+ T cells from blood. The TCR comes from a woman aged 18-29 years in good health.

CDR3 nucleotides: TGTGCCTGGAGTCAGGCACTCCCCACTGAAGCTTTCTTT. This codes for CAWSQALPTEAFF. The rearrangement uses TRBV30 and TRBJ1-1; D not certain. Looked up from germline, CDR1 is GTSNPN and CDR2 is SVGIG (reference sequence). The CDR3 consists of 13 residues. V dropped 2 bases and J dropped 4 bases, with 11 bases sitting between them.